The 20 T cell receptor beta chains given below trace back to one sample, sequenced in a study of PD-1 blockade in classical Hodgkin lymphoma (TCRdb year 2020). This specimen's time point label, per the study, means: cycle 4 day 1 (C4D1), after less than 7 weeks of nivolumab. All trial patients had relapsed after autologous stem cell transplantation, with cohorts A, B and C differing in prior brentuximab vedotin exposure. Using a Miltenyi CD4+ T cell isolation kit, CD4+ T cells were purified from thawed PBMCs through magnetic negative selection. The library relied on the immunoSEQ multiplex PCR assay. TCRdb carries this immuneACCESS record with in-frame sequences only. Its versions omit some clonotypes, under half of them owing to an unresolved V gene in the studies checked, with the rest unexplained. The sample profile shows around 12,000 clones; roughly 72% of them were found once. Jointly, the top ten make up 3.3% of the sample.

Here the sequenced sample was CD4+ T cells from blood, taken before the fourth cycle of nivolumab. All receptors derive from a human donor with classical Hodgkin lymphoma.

The CDR3 reads CASSWDRERSYNEQFF. The CDR3 DNA is TGTGCCAGCAGTTGGGACAGGGAACGGTCTTACAATGAGCAGTTCTTC. This chain connects TRBV27 to TRBJ2-1, with 9 bases aligning to TRBD1. V shed 4 bases and J 4 bases; nucleotides not matched to a gene: 8. The germline CDR1 and CDR2 sequences are MNHEY and SMNVEV (reference sequence). The CDR3 has 16 residues.

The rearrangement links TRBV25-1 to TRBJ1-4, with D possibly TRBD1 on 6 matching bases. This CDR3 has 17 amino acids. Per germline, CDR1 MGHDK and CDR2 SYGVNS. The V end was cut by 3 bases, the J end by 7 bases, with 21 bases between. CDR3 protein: CASSDFFPTGVGEKLFF. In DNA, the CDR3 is TGTGCCAGCAGTGATTTTTTTCCGACAGGAGTGGGTGAAAAACTGTTTTTT.

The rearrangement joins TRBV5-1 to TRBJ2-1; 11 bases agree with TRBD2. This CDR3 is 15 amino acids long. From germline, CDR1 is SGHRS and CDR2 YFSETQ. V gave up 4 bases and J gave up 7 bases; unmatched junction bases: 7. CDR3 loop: CASSGGASGGNEQFF. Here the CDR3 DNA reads TGCGCCAGCAGCGGTGGGGCTAGCGGGGGGAATGAGCAGTTCTTC. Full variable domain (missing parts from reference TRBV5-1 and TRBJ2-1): KAGVTQTPRYLIKTRGQQVTLSCSPISGHRSVSWYQQTPGQGLQFLFEYFSETQRNKGNFPGRFSGRQFSNSRSEMNVSTLELGDSALYLCASSGGASGGNEQFFGPGTRLTVL.

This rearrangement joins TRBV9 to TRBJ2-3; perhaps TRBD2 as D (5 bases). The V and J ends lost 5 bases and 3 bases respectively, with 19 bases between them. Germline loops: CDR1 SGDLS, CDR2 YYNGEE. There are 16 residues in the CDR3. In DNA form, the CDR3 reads TGTGCCAGCAGTGACGGGTTGACGGGAAGGACAGATACGCAGTATTTT. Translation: CASSDGLTGRTDTQYF.

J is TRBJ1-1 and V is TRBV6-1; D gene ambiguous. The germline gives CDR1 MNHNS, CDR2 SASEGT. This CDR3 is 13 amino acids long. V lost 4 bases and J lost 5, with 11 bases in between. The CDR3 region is CASSVQKRTEAFF. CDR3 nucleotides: TGTGCCAGCAGTGTCCAAAAGAGAACTGAAGCTTTCTTT.

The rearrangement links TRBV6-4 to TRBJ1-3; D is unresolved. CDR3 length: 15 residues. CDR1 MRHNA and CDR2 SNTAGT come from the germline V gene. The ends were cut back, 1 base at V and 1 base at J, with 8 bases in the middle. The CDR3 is CASSDWQVSGNTIYF. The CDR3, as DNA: TGTGCCAGCAGTGACTGGCAGGTTTCTGGAAACACCATATATTTT.

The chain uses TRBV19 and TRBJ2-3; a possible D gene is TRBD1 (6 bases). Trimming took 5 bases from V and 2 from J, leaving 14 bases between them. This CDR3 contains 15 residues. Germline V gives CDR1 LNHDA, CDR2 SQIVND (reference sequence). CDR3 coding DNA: TGTGCCAGTAGTGCCCGGGACACCCTCACAGATACGCAGTATTTT. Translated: CASSARDTLTDTQYF.

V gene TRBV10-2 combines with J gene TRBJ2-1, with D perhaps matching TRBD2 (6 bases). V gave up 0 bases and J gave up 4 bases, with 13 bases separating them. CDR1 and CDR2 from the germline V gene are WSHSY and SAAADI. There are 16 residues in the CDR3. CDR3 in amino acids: CASSESLRTTYNEQFF. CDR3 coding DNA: TGCGCCAGCAGTGAGTCTTTGCGGACTACATACAATGAGCAGTTCTTC.

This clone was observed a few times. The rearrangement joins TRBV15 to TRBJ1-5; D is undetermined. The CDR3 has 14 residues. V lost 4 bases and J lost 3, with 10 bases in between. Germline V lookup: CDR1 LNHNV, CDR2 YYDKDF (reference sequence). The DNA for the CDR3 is TGTGCCACCAGCACAGGAGAATTCAATCAGCCCCAGCATTTT. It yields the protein CATSTGEFNQPQHF.

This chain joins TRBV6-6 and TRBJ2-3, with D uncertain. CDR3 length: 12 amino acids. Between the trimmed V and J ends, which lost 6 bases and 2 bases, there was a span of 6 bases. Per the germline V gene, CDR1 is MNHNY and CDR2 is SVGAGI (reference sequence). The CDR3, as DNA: TGTGCCAGCAGATATAACACAGATACGCAGTATTTT. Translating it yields CASRYNTDTQYF.

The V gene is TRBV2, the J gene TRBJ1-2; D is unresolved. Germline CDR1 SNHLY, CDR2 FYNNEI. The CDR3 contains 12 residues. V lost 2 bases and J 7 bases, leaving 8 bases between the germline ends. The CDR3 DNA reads TGTGCCAGCAGTGAAAGTGGGGTTGGCTACACCTTC. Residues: CASSESGVGYTF.

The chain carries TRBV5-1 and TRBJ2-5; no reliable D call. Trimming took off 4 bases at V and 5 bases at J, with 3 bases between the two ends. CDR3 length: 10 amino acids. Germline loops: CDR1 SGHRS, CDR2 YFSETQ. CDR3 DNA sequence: TGCGCCAGCAGCGGTGAGACCCAGTACTTC. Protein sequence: CASSGETQYF.

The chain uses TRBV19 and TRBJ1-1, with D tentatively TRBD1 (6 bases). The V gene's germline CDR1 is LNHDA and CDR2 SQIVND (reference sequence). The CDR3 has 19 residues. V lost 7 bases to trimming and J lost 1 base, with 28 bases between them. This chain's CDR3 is CASNDFHTRWGAWNTEAFF. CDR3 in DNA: TGTGCCAGTAATGATTTTCACACTAGATGGGGGGCTTGGAACACTGAAGCTTTCTTT.

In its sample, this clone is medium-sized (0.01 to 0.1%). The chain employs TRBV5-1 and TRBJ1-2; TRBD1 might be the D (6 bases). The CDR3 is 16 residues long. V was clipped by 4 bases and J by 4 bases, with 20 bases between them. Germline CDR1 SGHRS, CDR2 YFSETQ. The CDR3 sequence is CASSLRQQGFSYGYTF. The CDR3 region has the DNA TGCGCCAGCAGCCTACGCCAGCAGGGGTTTTCCTATGGCTACACCTTC.

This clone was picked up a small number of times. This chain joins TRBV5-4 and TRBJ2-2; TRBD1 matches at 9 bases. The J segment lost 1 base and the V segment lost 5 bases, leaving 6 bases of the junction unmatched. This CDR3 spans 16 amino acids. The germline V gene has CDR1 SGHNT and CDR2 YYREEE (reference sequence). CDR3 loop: CASRSGTGRNTGELFF. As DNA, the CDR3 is TGTGCCAGCAGATCCGGGACAGGGAGGAACACCGGGGAGCTGTTTTTT.

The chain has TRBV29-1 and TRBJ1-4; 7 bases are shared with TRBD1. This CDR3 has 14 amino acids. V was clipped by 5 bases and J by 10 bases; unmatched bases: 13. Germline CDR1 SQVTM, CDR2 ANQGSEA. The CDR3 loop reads CSVLAGTAHPKLFF. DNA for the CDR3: TGCAGCGTTCTGGCCGGGACAGCGCACCCAAAACTGTTTTTT.

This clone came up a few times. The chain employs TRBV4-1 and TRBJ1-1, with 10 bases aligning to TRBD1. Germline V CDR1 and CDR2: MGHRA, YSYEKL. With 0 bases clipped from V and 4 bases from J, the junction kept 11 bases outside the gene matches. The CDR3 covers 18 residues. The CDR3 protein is CASSQDPVLGTGVTEAFF. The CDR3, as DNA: TGCGCCAGCAGCCAAGATCCGGTTCTGGGGACAGGGGTCACTGAAGCTTTCTTT.

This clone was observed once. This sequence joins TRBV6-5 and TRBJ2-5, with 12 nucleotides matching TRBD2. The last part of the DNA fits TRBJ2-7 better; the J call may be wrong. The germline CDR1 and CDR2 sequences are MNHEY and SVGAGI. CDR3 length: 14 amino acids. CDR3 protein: CASSGTSGLYEQYF. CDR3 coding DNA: TGTGCCAGCTCCGGGACTAGCGGGTTGTACGAGCAGTACTTC.

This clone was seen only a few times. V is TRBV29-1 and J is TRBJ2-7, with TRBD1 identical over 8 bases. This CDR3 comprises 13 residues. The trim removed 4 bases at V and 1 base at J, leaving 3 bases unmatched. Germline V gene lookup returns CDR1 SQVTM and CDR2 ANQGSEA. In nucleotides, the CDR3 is TGCAGCGTTGGAAGGACAGGGTCCTACGAGCAGTACTTC. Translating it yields CSVGRTGSYEQYF.

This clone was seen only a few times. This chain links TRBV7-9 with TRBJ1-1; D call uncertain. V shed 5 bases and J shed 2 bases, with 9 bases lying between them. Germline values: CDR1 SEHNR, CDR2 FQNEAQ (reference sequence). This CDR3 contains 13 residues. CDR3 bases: TGTGCCAGCAGCCCCCTACAAAACACTGAAGCTTTCTTT. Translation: CASSPLQNTEAFF.